Below are 17 T cell receptor beta chains sequenced from a single sample in a study of post-analysis software for immune sequencing data. Study-wide results and limits: Five or six TRBV segments appeared more often in patients than in controls, and TRBV5-6, TRBV5-1 and TRBV20-1 were among these.

Unique molecular identifiers had been added to the TCR beta cDNA libraries. From the PCR reads, TCRdb called clonotypes with MiXCR, one entry per CDR3 protein. The sample includes some 890,000 distinct CDR3 sequences, roughly half of them seen just once. For these TCRs, the target antigens are not known. The sample consisted of blood. The source is a girl aged 5 to 17 with multiple sclerosis.

The chain links TRBV28 to TRBJ2-7; the D gene could be TRBD1 or TRBD2 (6 bases each). The germline gives CDR1 MDHEN, CDR2 SYDVKM. The length of the CDR3 is 13 residues. V lost 7 bases, J lost 3 bases, and 13 bases lay in between. CDR3: CASNLGGNYEQYF. CDR3 nucleotides: TGTGCCAGCAACTTGGGGGGCAACTACGAGCAGTACTTC. The complete variable domain, with remaining parts taken from reference TRBV28 and TRBJ2-7, reads DVKVTQSSRYLVKRTGEKVFLECVQDMDHENMFWYRQDPGLGLRLIYFSYDVKMKEKGDIPEGYSVSREKKERFSLILESASTNQTSMYLCASNLGGNYEQYFGPGTRLTVT.

On this clonotype itself: Germline is not matched at one junction end, which may reflect a read error. The chain combines TRBV4-2 with TRBJ2-7; the D gene is possibly TRBD2 (6 bases). The germline V gene has CDR1 LGHNA and CDR2 YNFKEQ. This CDR3 region has 16 residues. The CDR3 here is CASSQGAGGQPYERYF. CDR3 coding DNA: TGTGCCAGCAGCCAAGGGGCCGGGGGTCAGCCCTACGAGCGGTACTTC.

The chain carries TRBV9 and TRBJ2-7; D possibly corresponds to TRBD2 (6 bases). The DNA end is more similar to TRBJ2-1, so the J call may be wrong. This CDR3 comprises 18 residues. CDR1 and CDR2 from the germline V gene are SGDLS and YYNGEE. This CDR3 is CASSVAPYGGDVDNEQFF. The CDR3 nucleotides read TGTGCCAGCAGCGTAGCCCCCTACGGAGGGGACGTCGACAATGAGCAGTTCTTC.

This clonotype came up once. The chain has TRBV27 and TRBJ1-2, with D perhaps matching TRBD1 (5 bases). The germline gives CDR1 MNHEY, CDR2 SMNVEV (reference sequence). Trimming cost V 4 bases and J 6 bases, with 18 bases left between them. The CDR3 extends over 15 amino acids. In nucleotides, the CDR3 is TGTGCCAGCAGTTCCTTCGGGATGTCGGGGGATGGCTACACCTTC. This sequence encodes CASSSFGMSGDGYTF.

V and J are TRBV7-6 and TRBJ2-4; 12 bases are a match to TRBD1. Looked up from germline, CDR1 is SGHVS and CDR2 is FNYEAQ. The V segment lost 3 bases and the J segment 6 bases; nucleotides outside the gene matches: 6. The CDR3 is made up of 16 amino acids. CDR3 DNA: TGTGCCAGCAGCTTCCCGGGACAGGGGGCCGGAAACATTCAGTACTTC. This sequence encodes CASSFPGQGAGNIQYF.

This clonotype occurred a few times. The chain uses TRBV27 and TRBJ2-7; 10 bases agree with TRBD1. This CDR3 has 15 amino acids. CDR1 and CDR2 (germline): MNHEY, SMNVEV (reference sequence). The trim removed 2 bases at V and 4 bases at J, leaving 5 bases unmatched. The CDR3 is CASSLMGQGQYEQYF. The CDR3 DNA reads TGTGCCAGCAGTTTAATGGGACAGGGGCAATACGAGCAGTACTTC.

This chain connects TRBV15 to TRBJ2-5; D not certain. The CDR3 totals 13 residues. The germline V gene encodes CDR1 LNHNV and CDR2 YYDKDF (reference sequence). Trimming left V 5 bases short and J 5 bases short, with 12 bases between. The CDR3 loop reads CATSRVLQETQYF. In DNA form, the CDR3 reads TGTGCCACCAGCCGGGTGCTGCAGGAGACCCAGTACTTC. The entire variable domain, with the rest obtained from reference TRBV15 and TRBJ2-5, is as follows: DAMVIQNPRYQVTQFGKPVTLSCSQTLNHNVMYWYQQKSSQAPKLLFHYYDKDFNNEADTPDNFQSRRPNTSFCFLDIRSPGLGDTAMYLCATSRVLQETQYFGPGTRLLVL.

This clonotype was recorded a few times. V is TRBV7-3 and J is TRBJ1-1, with a tentative D call TRBD1 (5 bases). Germline-derived CDR1 and CDR2 are SGHTA and FQGTGA. V was shortened by 5 bases and J by 7 bases, with 14 bases between the two germline ends. The CDR3 is 13 residues long. The CDR3 nucleotides read TGTGCCAGCAGCCCTGGACATGGCGGTGAAGCTTTCTTT. As protein: CASSPGHGGEAFF. The full variable domain, in which reference TRBV7-3 and TRBJ1-1 provide the parts outside the CDR3, is GAGVSQTPSNKVTEKGKYVELRCDPISGHTALYWYRQSLGQGPEFLIYFQGTGAADDSGLPNDRFFAVRPEGSVSTLKIQRTERGDSAVYLCASSPGHGGEAFFGQGTRLTVV.

The chain carries TRBV3-1 and TRBJ2-3; D gene uncertain. From germline, CDR1 is LGHDT and CDR2 YNNKEL (reference sequence). The CDR3 consists of 15 residues. V lost 5 bases to trimming and J lost 5 bases, with 17 bases between them. CDR3 sequence: CASSSRRRAIDTQYF. The CDR3 coding sequence is TGTGCCAGCAGCTCCCGGCGTCGGGCCATAGATACGCAGTATTTT.

The rearrangement joins TRBV15 to TRBJ2-2, with 8 bases fitting TRBD1. This CDR3 contains 15 residues. The ends lost 1 base at V and 4 bases at J; junction bases unmatched: 2. Germline loops: CDR1 LNHNV, CDR2 YYDKDF (reference sequence). The CDR3 sequence is CATSRGQGPTGELFF. DNA for the CDR3: TGTGCCACCAGCAGAGGACAGGGGCCCACCGGGGAGCTGTTTTTT.

The sample holds one count of this clonotype. The chain carries TRBV29-1 and TRBJ2-1, with D possibly being TRBD2 (6 bases). Germline V gene lookup returns CDR1 SQVTM and CDR2 ANQGSEA. The V gene lost 2 bases and the J gene lost 14 bases, with 10 bases spanning the gap. The CDR3 spans 10 residues. For the CDR3, the DNA is TGCAGCGTTGAACGGGAGTTGGAGTTCTTC. It translates to CSVERELEFF.

The chain recombines TRBV7-2 with TRBJ2-2, with D hard to call. Trimming removed 1 base at V and 7 bases at J, with 13 bases between. Germline assignment: CDR1 SGHTA and CDR2 FQGNSA. The CDR3 spans 15 residues. In DNA, the CDR3 is TGTGCCAGCAGCTTAGTCCCCCTCAAAAACGGGGAGCTGTTTTTT. This sequence encodes CASSLVPLKNGELFF.

This sequence joins TRBV5-1 and TRBJ2-5; 12 nucleotides line up with TRBD2. Germline V CDR1 and CDR2: SGHRS, YFSETQ. V lost 5 bases to trimming and J lost 5 bases; unmatched junction nucleotides: 7. The CDR3 length is 15 residues. The CDR3 protein is CASRGGLAGYETQYF. DNA for the CDR3: TGCGCCAGCAGAGGAGGACTAGCGGGGTATGAGACCCAGTACTTC.

With regard to this clonotype: The junction differs from germline at one of its ends, possibly a read error. The chain is built from TRBV27 and TRBJ2-1; 10 bases align to TRBD2. CDR3 length: 16 residues. CDR1 and CDR2 (germline): MNHEY, SMNVEV (reference sequence). The CDR3 region is CASSYVTSGAHNGQFF. The CDR3 nucleotides are TGTGCCAGCAGTTACGTAACTAGCGGGGCCCACAATGGGCAGTTCTTC.

This clonotype was found a few times. The chain joins TRBV6-6 to TRBJ1-1; 8 positions match TRBD1. CDR3 length equals 17 residues. Germline V lookup: CDR1 MNHNY, CDR2 SVGAGI (reference sequence). V lost 7 bases, J lost 2 bases, and 15 bases stayed unmatched. The DNA of the CDR3 is TGTGCCAGCAAACCTAACCTCGGACAGGGCCTAAACACTGAAGCTTTCTTT. This encodes CASKPNLGQGLNTEAFF.

The chain joins TRBV6-1 to TRBJ1-1; 7 positions agree with TRBD1. Trimming cost V 4 bases and J 6 bases; bases outside gene matches: 11. The CDR3 is 15 residues long. Germline V gives CDR1 MNHNS, CDR2 SASEGT. The CDR3 loop reads CASSGTTGIRAEAFF. CDR3 nucleotides: TGTGCCAGCAGTGGGACGACAGGGATTCGGGCTGAAGCTTTCTTT.

This chain joins TRBV12-3 or TRBV12-4 and TRBJ2-1; D remains ambiguous. This CDR3 region has 12 residues. V gave up 0 bases and J gave up 13 bases, with 10 bases separating them. This chain's CDR3 is CASSLALFVQFF. In DNA, the CDR3 is TGTGCCAGCAGTTTAGCGCTGTTCGTACAGTTCTTC.